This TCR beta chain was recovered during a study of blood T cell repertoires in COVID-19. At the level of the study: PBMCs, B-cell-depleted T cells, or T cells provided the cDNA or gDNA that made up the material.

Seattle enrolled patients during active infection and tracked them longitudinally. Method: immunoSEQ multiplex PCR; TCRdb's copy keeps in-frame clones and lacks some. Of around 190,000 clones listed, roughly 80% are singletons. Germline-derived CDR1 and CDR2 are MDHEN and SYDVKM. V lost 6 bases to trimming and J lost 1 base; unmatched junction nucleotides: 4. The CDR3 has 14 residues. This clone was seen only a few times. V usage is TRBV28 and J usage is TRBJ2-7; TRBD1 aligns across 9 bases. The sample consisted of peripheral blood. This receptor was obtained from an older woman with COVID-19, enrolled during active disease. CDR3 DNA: TGTGCCAGCAGGACAGGGGGGGAATCCTACGAGCAGTACTTC. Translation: CASRTGGESYEQYF. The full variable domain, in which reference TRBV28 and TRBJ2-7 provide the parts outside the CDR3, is DVKVTQSSRYLVKRTGEKVFLECVQDMDHENMFWYRQDPGLGLRLIYFSYDVKMKEKGDIPEGYSVSREKKERFSLILESASTNQTSMYLCASRTGGESYEQYFGPGTRLTVT.